Sequencing of this T cell receptor (beta chain) was carried out in a study of shared clonotypes between healthy human individuals. Overall study findings and caveats: Clonotypes shared by all four donors outscored non-shared clonotypes in generation probability.

Produced via immunoSEQ multiplex PCR; TCRdb's table is partial and in-frame only. Of some 2,500,000 clones listed, about nine tenths were seen once; the top ten hold around 0.35%. Concerning this clone: Its antigen is not identified.

The CDR3 length is 15 residues. The V gene lost 1 base and the J gene lost 0 bases, with 7 bases spanning the gap. Germline CDR1 is LNHDA and CDR2 is SQIVND (reference sequence). Sequencing used naive CD4+ T cells from PBMCs. Subset described: CD45RA+ positively selected. J is TRBJ2-1 and V is TRBV19; D is undetermined. The origin of this receptor is a man between 18 and 29 years old in good health. Some clones in this sample may be carry-over from other donors' samples. The CDR3 DNA sequence: TGTGCCAGTAGTATAGGGCGGACCTCCTACAATGAGCAGTTCTTC. This translates into CASSIGRTSYNEQFF.